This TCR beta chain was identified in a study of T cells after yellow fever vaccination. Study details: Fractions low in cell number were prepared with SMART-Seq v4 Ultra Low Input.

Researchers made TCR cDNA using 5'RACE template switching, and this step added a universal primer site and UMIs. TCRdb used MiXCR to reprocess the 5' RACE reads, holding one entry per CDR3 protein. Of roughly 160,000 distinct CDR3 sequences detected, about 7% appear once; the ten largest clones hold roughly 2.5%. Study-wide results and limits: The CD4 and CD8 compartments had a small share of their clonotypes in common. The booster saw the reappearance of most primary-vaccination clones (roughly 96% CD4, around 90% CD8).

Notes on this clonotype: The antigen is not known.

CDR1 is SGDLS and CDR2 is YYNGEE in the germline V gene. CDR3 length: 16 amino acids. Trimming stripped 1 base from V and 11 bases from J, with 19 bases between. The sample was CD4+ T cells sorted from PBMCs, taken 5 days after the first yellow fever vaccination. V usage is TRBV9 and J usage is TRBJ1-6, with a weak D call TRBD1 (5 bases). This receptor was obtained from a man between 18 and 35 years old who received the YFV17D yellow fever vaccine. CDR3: CASSVSPDSDVTPLHF. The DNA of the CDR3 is TGTGCCAGCAGCGTATCACCAGACAGCGACGTAACACCCCTCCACTTT.